This TCR beta chain was identified during a study of siplizumab effects on memory and regulatory T cells. With respect to this clone: Its specificity is unknown.

The germline V gene has CDR1 SGHVS and CDR2 FQNEAQ. This CDR3 is built from 19 residues. J was trimmed by 6 bases and V by 3 bases; bases with no gene match: 21. Regarding the study as a whole: Phenotypic classification as naive or memory proved unattainable for roughly 75-96% of proliferating CD4+ or CD8+ clones. The mapping of alloreactive clones to unstimulated subsets covered only a minor fraction of them. It was never confirmed that proliferating Tregs from siplizumab cultures were suppressive.

The study assayed about 10^5 TCR templates per sample. TCRdb keeps only in-frame clones here, not all; method: immunoSEQ multiplex PCR. The sample carries fewer than 120,000 clones, just under 95% recorded once. This sequence originates from a human donor in good health. The specimen was CD4+ T cells sorted from blood. The J gene is TRBJ1-2, the V gene TRBV7-8; 8 positions match TRBD1. The CDR3, as DNA: TGTGCCAGCAGCTTTAGGTCCCTCATGAGGGGACAGGAGAAGGATGGCTACACCTTC. As protein: CASSFRSLMRGQEKDGYTF. The full variable domain, its missing parts supplied by reference TRBV7-8 and TRBJ1-2, is GAGVSQSPRYKVAKRGQDVALRCDPISGHVSLFWYQQALGQGPEFLTYFQNEAQLDKSGLPSDRFFAERPEGSVSTLKIQRTQQEDSAVYLCASSFRSLMRGQEKDGYTFGSGTRLTVV.